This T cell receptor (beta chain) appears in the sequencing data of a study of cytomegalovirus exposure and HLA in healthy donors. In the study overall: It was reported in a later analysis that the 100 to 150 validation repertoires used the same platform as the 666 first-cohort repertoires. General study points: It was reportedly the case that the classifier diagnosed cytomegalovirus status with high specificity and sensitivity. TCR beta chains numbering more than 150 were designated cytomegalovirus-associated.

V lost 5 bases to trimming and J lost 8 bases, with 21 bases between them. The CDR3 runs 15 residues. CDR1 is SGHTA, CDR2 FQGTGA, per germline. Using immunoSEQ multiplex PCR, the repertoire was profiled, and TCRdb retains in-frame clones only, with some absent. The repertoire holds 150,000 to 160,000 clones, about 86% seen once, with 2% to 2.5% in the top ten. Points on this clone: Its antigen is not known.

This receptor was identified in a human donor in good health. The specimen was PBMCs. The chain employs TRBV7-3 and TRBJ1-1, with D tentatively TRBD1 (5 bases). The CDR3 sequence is CASSQTTGGPTEAFF. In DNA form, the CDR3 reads TGTGCCAGCAGCCAAACGACCGGGGGACCTACAGAAGCTTTCTTT.